This T cell receptor beta chain was sequenced during a study of cytomegalovirus exposure and HLA in healthy donors. Study-wide context: Researchers found that more than 70% of over 350 genotyped donors fell within the Caucasian-associated ancestry cluster. Study-wide findings and caveats: One later analysis reportedly identified an Asian-associated ancestry cluster that showed fewer N-insertions than the approximately 670-donor mean. High sensitivity and specificity were reportedly achieved when the classifier diagnosed cytomegalovirus status.

Germline V gene sequence: CDR1 MDHEN, CDR2 SYDVKM. This CDR3 comprises 12 residues. This clone came up once. Its antigen is still unknown. With 60 Vbeta and 13 Jbeta primers, the PCR was carried out. TCRdb's table, derived via immunoSEQ multiplex PCR, lists solely in-frame clones and lacks some. Of approximately 150,000 clones listed, roughly 86% are singletons. The TCR sequence derives from a woman aged 40 to 50 in good health and CMV-seronegative. The sequenced sample was PBMCs. The chain links TRBV28 to TRBJ2-5; no reliable D call. The tail of the sequence fits TRBJ2-7 better, so the J call may be wrong. CDR3 sequence: CASSLSGREQYF. CDR3 nucleotides: TGTGCCAGCAGTTTATCTGGTCGCGAGCAGTACTTC.